One T cell receptor beta chain is described in this entry. The antigen is unknown. The record originates from a study of cytomegalovirus exposure and HLA in healthy donors. Notes on the study in general: Cytomegalovirus status was reportedly diagnosed by the classifier with high specificity and sensitivity. In vitro, three CMV-associated chains proved specific for CMV antigens.

The protocol was immunoSEQ multiplex PCR, while the TCRdb copy is restricted to in-frame clones and leaves out a portion. The sample includes approximately 97,000 clones, over 85% of them seen just once. CDR1 and CDR2 from the germline V gene are KGHSH and LQKENI. CDR3 length: 16 residues. V lost 2 bases and J lost 4, with 15 bases in between. The chain uses TRBV18 and TRBJ1-5; weak D call: TRBD1 (5 bases). The TCR comes from a woman aged 18-29 years in good health and CMV-seronegative. The sequencing sample was made of PBMCs. The CDR3 DNA is TGTGCCAGCTCACCAGTTCAGGGAGGAGGAAATCAGCCCCAGCATTTT. Amino acids: CASSPVQGGGNQPQHF.